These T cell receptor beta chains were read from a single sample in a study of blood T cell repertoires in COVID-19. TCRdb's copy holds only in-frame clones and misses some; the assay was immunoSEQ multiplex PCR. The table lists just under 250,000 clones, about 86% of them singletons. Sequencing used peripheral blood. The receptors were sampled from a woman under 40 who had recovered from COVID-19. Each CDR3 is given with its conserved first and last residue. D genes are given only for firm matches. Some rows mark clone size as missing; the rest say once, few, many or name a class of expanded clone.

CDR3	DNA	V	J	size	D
CASRGRTGNTEAFF	TGTGCCAGCAGGGGTCGGACAGGGAACACTGAAGCTTTCTTT	TRBV2	TRBJ1-1	.	TRBD1
CASSASGGANEQFF	TGTGCCAGCAGTGCTAGCGGGGGGGCCAATGAGCAGTTCTTC	TRBV25-1	TRBJ2-1	.	TRBD2
CASIGAGQGATEAFF	TGTGCCAGTATCGGAGCTGGACAGGGGGCCACTGAAGCTTTCTTT	TRBV19	TRBJ1-1	.	TRBD1
CASSLGVSGDLQETQYF	TGTGCCAGCAGCTTAGGAGTTAGCGGGGACCTCCAAGAGACCCAGTACTTC	TRBV7-9	TRBJ2-5	.	TRBD2
CASNLGNEQFF	TGTGCCAGTAACCTAGGCAATGAGCAGTTCTTC	TRBV19	TRBJ2-1	.	.
CASSPGSSGNTIYF	TGTGCCAGCTCACCAGGGAGCTCTGGAAACACCATATATTTT	TRBV18	TRBJ1-3	.	.
CASSPTRPKNNTQYF	TGTGCCAGCTCACCGACAAGACCAAAAAACAATACGCAGTATTTT	TRBV18	TRBJ2-3	.	.
CASSQDPVRGLLPEAFF	TGCGCCAGCAGCCAGGACCCGGTCAGGGGGCTCCTACCTGAAGCTTTCTTT	TRBV4-3	TRBJ1-1	.	TRBD1
CASSSNRGLGEKLFF	TGTGCCAGCAGCTCAAACAGGGGCTTGGGGGAAAAACTGTTTTTT	TRBV7-9	TRBJ1-4	.	TRBD1
CASSLNRAGEKLFF	TGTGCCAGCAGCTTGAACAGGGCTGGTGAAAAACTGTTTTTT	TRBV5-4	TRBJ1-4	.	.
CASSPQQGAIYGYTF	TGTGCCAGCAGTCCTCAACAGGGGGCTATCTATGGCTACACCTTC	TRBV6-5	TRBJ1-2	.	TRBD1
CARRARLAETQYF	TGTGCCAGGAGGGCCCGACTAGCCGAGACCCAGTACTTC	TRBV2	TRBJ2-5	.	TRBD2
CASSVGGRGARETQYF	TGTGCCAGCAGCGTAGGAGGGAGGGGGGCACGAGAGACCCAGTACTTC	TRBV9	TRBJ2-5	.	.
CASRLPDRGLNEQYF	TGTGCCAGCAGACTTCCGGACAGGGGACTTAACGAGCAGTACTTC	TRBV2	TRBJ2-7	.	TRBD1
CASSVGTSGGKFGWTQYF	TGTGCCAGCAGTGTAGGGACTAGCGGGGGGAAGTTTGGATGGACCCAGTACTTC	TRBV2	TRBJ2-5	once	TRBD2
CASSVVQGGYTF	TGTGCCAGCAGCGTAGTCCAGGGAGGCTACACCTTC	TRBV9	TRBJ1-2	.	.
CASSDMFYGYTF	TGTGCCAGTAGTGACATGTTTTATGGCTACACCTTC	TRBV19	TRBJ1-2	.	.
CASSLAGGARNEQFF	TGTGCCAGCAGTTTGGCGGGGGGGGCCCGAAATGAGCAGTTCTTC	TRBV27	TRBJ2-1	.	TRBD2
CASSEYSEAFF	TGTGCCAGCAGTGAATACTCTGAAGCTTTCTTT	TRBV6-1	TRBJ1-1	.	.
CASSLGQGRTGELFF	TGTGCCAGCAGCCTAGGACAGGGGAGAACCGGGGAGCTGTTTTTT	TRBV7-2	TRBJ2-2	.	TRBD1
CASSIVGLETQYF	TGTGCCAGTAGTATAGTCGGGTTGGAGACCCAGTACTTC	TRBV19	TRBJ2-5	.	.
CATGGLIRDTQYF	TGTGCCACCGGGGGGTTGATCCGAGATACGCAGTATTTT	TRBV6-5	TRBJ2-3	.	TRBD2
CASSLSGDTEAFF	TGTGCCAGCAGTTTATCCGGGGACACTGAAGCTTTCTTT	TRBV27	TRBJ1-1	.	.
CSVEGAPGTGDEAFF	TGCAGCGTTGAAGGGGCCCCCGGGACAGGGGATGAAGCTTTCTTT	TRBV29-1	TRBJ1-1	.	TRBD1
CASSRKDRAFYNEQFF	TGTGCCAGCAGCCGCAAGGACAGGGCCTTCTACAATGAGCAGTTCTTC	TRBV3-1/TRBV3-2	TRBJ2-1	.	TRBD1
CASGGGQGYYEQYF	TGTGCTAGTGGTGGGGGACAGGGGTACTACGAGCAGTACTTC	TRBV12-5	TRBJ2-7	.	TRBD1
CSVGGEANTEAFF	TGCAGCGTCGGGGGTGAGGCCAACACTGAAGCTTTCTTT	TRBV29-1	TRBJ1-1	.	.
CASSPWTGGDYGYTF	TGTGCCAGTAGTCCCTGGACAGGGGGCGACTATGGCTACACCTTC	TRBV19	TRBJ1-2	.	TRBD1
CASGLVLDRRTGNTIYF	TGTGCTAGTGGTTTGGTCCTGGATCGGAGAACTGGAAACACCATATATTTT	TRBV12-5	TRBJ1-3	.	.
CAISDPGRYTEAFF	TGTGCCATCAGTGACCCAGGGAGGTACACTGAAGCTTTCTTT	TRBV10-3	TRBJ1-1	.	.
CASSHSETGYEQYF	TGTGCCAGCAGCCATTCCGAGACAGGCTACGAGCAGTACTTC	TRBV3-1/TRBV3-2	TRBJ2-7	.	.
CASSLDQVNTGELFF	TGTGCCAGCAGCTTGGACCAGGTGAACACCGGGGAGCTGTTTTTT	TRBV5-4	TRBJ2-2	few	.
CASSLGRGRETQYF	TGTGCCAGCAGCTTGGGTAGGGGGCGAGAGACCCAGTACTTC	TRBV7-2	TRBJ2-5	.	TRBD1
CASSIGGVRNEQFF	TGTGCCAGTAGTATAGGGGGGGTTAGAAATGAGCAGTTCTTC	TRBV19	TRBJ2-1	.	.
CASSESPVYGYTF	TGTGCCAGCAGTGAATCCCCTGTATATGGCTACACCTTC	TRBV2	TRBJ1-2	.	.
CASSQVQGTTYEQYF	TGCGCCAGCAGCCAAGTACAGGGCACCACCTACGAGCAGTACTTC	TRBV4-1	TRBJ2-7	.	.
CASSQAGVAQYEQYF	TGTGCCAGCAGCCAAGCGGGGGTGGCCCAGTACGAGCAGTACTTC	TRBV4-2	TRBJ2-7	.	.